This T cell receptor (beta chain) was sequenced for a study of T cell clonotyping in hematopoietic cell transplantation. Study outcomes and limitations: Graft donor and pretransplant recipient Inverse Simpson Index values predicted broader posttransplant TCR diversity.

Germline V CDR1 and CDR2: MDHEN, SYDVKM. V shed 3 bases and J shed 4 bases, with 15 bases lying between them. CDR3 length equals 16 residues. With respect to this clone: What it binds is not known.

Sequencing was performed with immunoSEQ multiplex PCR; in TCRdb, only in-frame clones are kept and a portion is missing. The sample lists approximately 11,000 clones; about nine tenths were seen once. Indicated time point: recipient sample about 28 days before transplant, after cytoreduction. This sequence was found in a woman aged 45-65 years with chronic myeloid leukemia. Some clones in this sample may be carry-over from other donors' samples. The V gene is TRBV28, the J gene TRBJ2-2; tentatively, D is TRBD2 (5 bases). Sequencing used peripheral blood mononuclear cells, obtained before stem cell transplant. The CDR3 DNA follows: TGTGCCAGCAGTTTCGTAATAGGGAGCGGCACCGGGGAGCTGTTTTTT. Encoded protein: CASSFVIGSGTGELFF.